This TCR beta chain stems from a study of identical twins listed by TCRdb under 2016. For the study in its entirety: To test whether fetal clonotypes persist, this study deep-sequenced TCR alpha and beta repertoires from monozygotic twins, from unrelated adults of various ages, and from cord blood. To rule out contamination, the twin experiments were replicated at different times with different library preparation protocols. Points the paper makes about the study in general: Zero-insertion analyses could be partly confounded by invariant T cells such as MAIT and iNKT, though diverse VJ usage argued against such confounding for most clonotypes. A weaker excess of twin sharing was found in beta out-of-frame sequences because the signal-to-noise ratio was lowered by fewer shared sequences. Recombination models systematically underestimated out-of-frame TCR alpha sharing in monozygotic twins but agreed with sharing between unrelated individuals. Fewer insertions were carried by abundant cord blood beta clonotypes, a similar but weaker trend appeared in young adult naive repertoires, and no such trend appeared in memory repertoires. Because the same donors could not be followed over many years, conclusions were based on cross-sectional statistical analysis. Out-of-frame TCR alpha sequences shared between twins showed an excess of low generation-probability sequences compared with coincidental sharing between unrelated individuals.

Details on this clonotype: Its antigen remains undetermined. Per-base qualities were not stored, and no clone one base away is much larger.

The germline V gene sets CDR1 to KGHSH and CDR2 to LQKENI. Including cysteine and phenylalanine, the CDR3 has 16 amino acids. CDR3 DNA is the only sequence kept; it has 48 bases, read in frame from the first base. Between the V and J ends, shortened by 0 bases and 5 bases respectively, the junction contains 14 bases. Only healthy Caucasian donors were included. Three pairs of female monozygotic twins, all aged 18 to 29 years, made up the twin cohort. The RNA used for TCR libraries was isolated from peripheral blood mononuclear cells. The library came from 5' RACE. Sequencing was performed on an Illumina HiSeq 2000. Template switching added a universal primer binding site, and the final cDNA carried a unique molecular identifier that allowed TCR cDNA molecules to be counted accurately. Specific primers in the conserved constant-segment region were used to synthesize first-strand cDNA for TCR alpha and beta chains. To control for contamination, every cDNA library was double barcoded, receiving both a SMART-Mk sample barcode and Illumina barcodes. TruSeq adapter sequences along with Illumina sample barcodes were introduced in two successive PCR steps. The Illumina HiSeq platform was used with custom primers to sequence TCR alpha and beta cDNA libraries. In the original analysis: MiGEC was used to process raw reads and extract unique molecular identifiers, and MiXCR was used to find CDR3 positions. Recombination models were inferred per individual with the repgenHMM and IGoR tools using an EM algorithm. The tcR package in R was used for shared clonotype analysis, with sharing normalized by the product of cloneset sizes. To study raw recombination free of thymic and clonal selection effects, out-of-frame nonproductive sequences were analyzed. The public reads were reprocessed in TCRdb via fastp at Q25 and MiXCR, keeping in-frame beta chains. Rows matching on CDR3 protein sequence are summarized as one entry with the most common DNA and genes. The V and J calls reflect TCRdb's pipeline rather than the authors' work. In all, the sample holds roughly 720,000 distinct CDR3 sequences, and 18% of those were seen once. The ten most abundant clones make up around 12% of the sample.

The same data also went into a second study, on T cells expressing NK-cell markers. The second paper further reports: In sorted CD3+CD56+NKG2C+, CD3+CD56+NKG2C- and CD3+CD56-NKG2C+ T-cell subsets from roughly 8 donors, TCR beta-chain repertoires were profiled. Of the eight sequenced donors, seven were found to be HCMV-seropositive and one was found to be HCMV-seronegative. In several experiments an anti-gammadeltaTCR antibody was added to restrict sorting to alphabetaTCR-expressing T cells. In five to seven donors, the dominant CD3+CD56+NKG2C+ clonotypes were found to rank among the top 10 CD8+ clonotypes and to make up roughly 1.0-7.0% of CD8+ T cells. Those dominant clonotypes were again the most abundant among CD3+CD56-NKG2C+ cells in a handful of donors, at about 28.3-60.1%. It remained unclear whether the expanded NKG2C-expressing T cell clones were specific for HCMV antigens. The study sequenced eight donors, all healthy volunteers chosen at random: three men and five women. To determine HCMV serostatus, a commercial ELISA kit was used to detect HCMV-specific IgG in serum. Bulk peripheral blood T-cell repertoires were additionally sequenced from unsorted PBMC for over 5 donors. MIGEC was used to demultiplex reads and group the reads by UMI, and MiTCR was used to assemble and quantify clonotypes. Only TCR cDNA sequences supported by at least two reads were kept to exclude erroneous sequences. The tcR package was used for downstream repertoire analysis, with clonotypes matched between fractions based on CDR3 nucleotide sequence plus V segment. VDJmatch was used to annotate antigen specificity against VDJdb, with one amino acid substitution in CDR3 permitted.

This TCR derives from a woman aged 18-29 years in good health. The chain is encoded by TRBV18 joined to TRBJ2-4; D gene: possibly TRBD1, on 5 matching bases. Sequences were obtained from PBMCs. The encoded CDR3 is CASSPPLSKGQNIQYF. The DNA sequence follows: TGTGCCAGCTCACCACCCCTCAGCAAGGGGCAAAACATTCAGTACTTC.